This section outlines one T cell receptor (beta chain) sequence together with its context. Its antigen is still unknown. CDR1 is DFQATT, CDR2 SNEGSKA, per germline (reference sequence). The V end was cut by 0 bases, the J end by 5 bases, with 13 bases between. The CDR3 runs to 14 residues. This record comes from a study of T cell repertoires in cytomegalovirus infection. Whole-study context: From public TCR beta signatures came an indication of both CMV infection and matching HLA type.

TCRdb re-derived calls from the reads in MiXCR, one entry per CDR3 protein. The data hold hundreds of thousands of distinct CDR3 sequences, with about 44% observed a single time. Study-wide points: Clonotypes of TCR beta that were HLA-C-restricted and CMV-specific dominated the ex vivo response.

This TCR was recovered from a human donor in good health (CMV status not recorded). Some clones in this sample may be carry-over from other donors' samples. This specimen consisted of cultured PBMCs, obtained from culture after CMV antigen stimulation. This chain connects TRBV20-1 to TRBJ2-5, with D perhaps given as TRBD1 or TRBD2 (6 bases each). CDR3 residues: CSARDWGALETQYF. CDR3 in DNA: TGCAGTGCTAGAGATTGGGGGGCGCTTGAGACCCAGTACTTC.